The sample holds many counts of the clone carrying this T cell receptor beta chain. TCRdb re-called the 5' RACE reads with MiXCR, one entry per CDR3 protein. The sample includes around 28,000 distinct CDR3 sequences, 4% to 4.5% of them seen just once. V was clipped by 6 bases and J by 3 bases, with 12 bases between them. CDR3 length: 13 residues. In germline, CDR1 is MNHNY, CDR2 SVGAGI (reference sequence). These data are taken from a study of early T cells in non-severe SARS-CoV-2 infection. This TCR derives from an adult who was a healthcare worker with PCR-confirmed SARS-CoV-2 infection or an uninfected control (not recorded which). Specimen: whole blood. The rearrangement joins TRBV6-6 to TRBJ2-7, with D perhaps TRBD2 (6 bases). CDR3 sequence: CASSPASVYEQYF. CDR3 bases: TGTGCCAGCAGCCCCGCTAGCGTCTACGAGCAGTACTTC.